The 16 T cell receptor beta chains listed next were all sequenced from one sample in a study of technical replicates of blood from a handful of donors. Sequenced by immunoSEQ multiplex PCR; TCRdb stores in-frame clones only, minus some. Of about 81,000 clones in the sample, approximately 80% were seen once. The specimen sequenced was PBMCs. Every receptor here comes from a human donor in good health. Some clones in this sample may be carry-over from other donors' samples.

The rearrangement links TRBV5-4 to TRBJ2-7, with 9 bases that match TRBD1. This CDR3 spans 15 amino acids. V trimming: 4 bases; J trimming: 2 bases; junction bases outside the gene matches: 7. Germline V lookup: CDR1 SGHNT, CDR2 YYREEE (reference sequence). CDR3 protein: CASSDPGQGPYEQYF. The CDR3 bases are TGTGCCAGCAGCGACCCAGGACAGGGGCCCTACGAGCAGTACTTC.

J is TRBJ2-7 and V is TRBV25-1; D might be TRBD1 (6 bases). Germline V CDR1 and CDR2: MGHDK, SYGVNS. With 10 bases removed from V and 1 base from J, the gap between germline ends came to 14 bases. The CDR3 contains 13 residues. The DNA of the CDR3 is TGTGCCACGGGGATTAGGGGGTCCTACGAGCAGTACTTC. Its protein product is CATGIRGSYEQYF.

The genes are TRBV7-9 and TRBJ2-3; D perhaps matches TRBD2 (5 bases). Trimming removed 5 bases at V and 3 bases at J, with 12 bases between. The CDR3 covers 14 residues. The germline gives CDR1 SEHNR, CDR2 FQNEAQ (reference sequence). The CDR3 reads CASSRPSGTDTQYF. The CDR3 DNA reads as TGTGCCAGCAGCAGACCGTCGGGGACAGATACGCAGTATTTT.

This clone is medium-sized in the sample. This chain links TRBV14 with TRBJ2-7, with D possibly TRBD2 on 5 matching bases. This CDR3 has 13 residues. Germline CDR1 SGHDN, CDR2 FVKESK. Deletions cut 2 bases from V and 3 bases from J, with 8 bases between. In DNA form, the CDR3 reads TGTGCCAGCAGCCAACGAGGGATCTACGAGCAGTACTTC. This sequence encodes CASSQRGIYEQYF.

The V gene is TRBV4-3, the J gene TRBJ1-5, with D unclear. V was cut by 2 bases and J by 0 bases, with 8 bases left in between. The CDR3 covers 15 residues. CDR1 LGHNA and CDR2 YSLEER come from the germline V gene. CDR3 protein: CASSQNFYSNQPQHF. The CDR3 nucleotides are TGCGCCAGCAGCCAAAACTTCTATAGCAATCAGCCCCAGCATTTT.

The chain employs TRBV27 and TRBJ2-1; TRBD2 matches at 13 bases. The CDR3 length is 17 residues. V was pared by 5 bases and J by 5 bases, with 9 bases of the junction left unmatched. Germline V gene sequence: CDR1 MNHEY, CDR2 SMNVEV (reference sequence). CDR3 DNA: TGTGCCAGCAGTCCTAGGACTAGCGGGAGCACGGACAATGAGCAGTTCTTC. This codes for CASSPRTSGSTDNEQFF.

J is TRBJ2-7 and V is TRBV27; 9 nucleotides agree with TRBD2. The length of the CDR3 is 18 residues. Germline V CDR1 and CDR2: MNHEY, SMNVEV (reference sequence). V lost 6 bases, J lost 4 bases, and 19 bases stayed unmatched. The CDR3: CASSIRVQAGGVYYEQYF. The CDR3 DNA follows: TGTGCCAGCAGCATTCGGGTCCAGGCGGGGGGGGTTTATTACGAGCAGTACTTC.

V and J are TRBV27 and TRBJ2-7; 7 nucleotides match TRBD1. The CDR3 is 14 residues long. V was pared by 5 bases and J by 2 bases, with 6 bases of the junction left unmatched. Per germline, CDR1 MNHEY and CDR2 SMNVEV (reference sequence). The CDR3 protein is CASSVRDRPYEQYF. CDR3 DNA: TGTGCCAGCAGTGTCCGGGACAGACCCTACGAGCAGTACTTC.

The DNA for the CDR3 is TGTGCCAGCAGCTTAGGTCCAGCTCCGGGCGAGCAGTACTTC. It is translated as CASSLGPAPGEQYF. The chain combines TRBV7-9 with TRBJ2-7; the D is unclear. Germline CDR1 and CDR2: SEHNR and FQNEAQ (reference sequence). Between the trimmed V and J ends, which lost 1 base and 6 bases, there was a span of 13 bases. CDR3 length: 14 amino acids.

As to this clone: A junction end diverges from the germline sequence, so it may reflect a read error. J is TRBJ2-7 and V is TRBV9; D is possibly TRBD1 (5 bases). Per the germline V gene, CDR1 is SGDLS and CDR2 is YYNGEE. This CDR3 region has 15 residues. This chain's CDR3 is CAGSVDPEGAYEQYF. The CDR3, as DNA: TGTGCCGGCAGCGTAGACCCGGAAGGGGCCTACGAGCAGTACTTC.

The chain uses TRBV13 and TRBJ2-5; 7 positions agree with TRBD1. There are 15 residues in the CDR3. Per the germline V gene, CDR1 is PRHDT and CDR2 is FYEKMQ (reference sequence). Losses at the gene ends were 5 bases for V and 1 base for J; bases not matched to a gene: 7. The CDR3, as DNA: TGTGCCAGCAGCCAAGAGGGACAGACCCAAGAGACCCAGTACTTC. Amino acids: CASSQEGQTQETQYF.

The chain has TRBV25-1 and TRBJ2-7; D may be TRBD1 (6 bases). In germline, CDR1 is MGHDK, CDR2 SYGVNS. The CDR3 is 16 residues long. V was cut by 5 bases and J by 1 base, with 18 bases left in between. The CDR3 DNA reads as TGTGCCAGCAGTCCGGGTTCAGGACAGTTTTCCTACGAGCAGTACTTC. Its protein is CASSPGSGQFSYEQYF.

The chain uses TRBV28 and TRBJ1-2; possible D gene TRBD1, 6 bases. The V end was cut by 6 bases, the J end by 7 bases, with 12 bases between. CDR1 is MDHEN, CDR2 SYDVKM, per germline. The CDR3 runs 12 residues. The CDR3 sequence is CASRDSLGGYTF. CDR3 bases: TGTGCCAGCAGGGACAGTCTGGGTGGCTACACCTTC.

This chain joins TRBV28 and TRBJ1-2, with a weak D call TRBD1 (6 bases). Per the germline V gene, CDR1 is MDHEN and CDR2 is SYDVKM. The ends were cut back, 1 base at V and 4 bases at J, with 10 bases in the middle. CDR3 length: 14 residues. CDR3 in amino acids: CASSLSQGPYGYTF. CDR3 nucleotides: TGTGCCAGCAGTTTATCTCAGGGGCCCTATGGCTACACCTTC.

The chain is built from TRBV5-1 and TRBJ1-2; TRBD1 matches at 8 bases. The trim removed 0 bases at V and 7 bases at J, leaving 2 bases unmatched. The CDR3 totals 13 residues. Germline values: CDR1 SGHRS, CDR2 YFSETQ. CDR3 protein: CASSLGQGAGYTF. CDR3 DNA sequence: TGCGCCAGCAGCTTGGGTCAGGGGGCTGGCTACACCTTC.

The gene calls are TRBV5-1 and TRBJ2-5; weak D call: TRBD1 (6 bases). The CDR3 is 13 residues long. V lost 5 bases to trimming and J lost 8 bases, with 16 bases between them. Looked up from germline, CDR1 is SGHRS and CDR2 is YFSETQ. The DNA for the CDR3 is TGCGCCAGCAGTTCCGGGACAAAGGAAACCCAGTACTTC. Translating gives CASSSGTKETQYF.